There are a few counts of the clone carrying this T cell receptor (beta chain). Its antigen remains unidentified. The germline gives CDR1 MNHEY, CDR2 SMNVEV (reference sequence). V shed 6 bases and J 5 bases; nucleotides not matched to a gene: 16. The CDR3 covers 18 residues. This sample was taken from a study of T cells in pancreatic ductal adenocarcinoma. Broader study findings: Results skew toward the minority of patients with early-stage disease. Tumors hold more CD45RO+ effector T cells, which may bias toward lower diversity. No significant tumor-blood clonality difference; means were about 0.1 and 0.065. Compared with tumor, blood showed more total productive templates and roughly 8-fold more clonotypes.

Selected pancreatic ductal adenocarcinoma patients had undergone surgery without neoadjuvant therapy. Using immunoSEQ multiplex PCR, the repertoire was profiled, and TCRdb retains in-frame clones only, with some absent. The table shows about 12,000 clones, with 70% to 90% occurring only once. The sample consisted of PBMCs. This receptor was obtained from a human donor with pancreatic ductal adenocarcinoma. The V gene is TRBV27, the J gene TRBJ2-1, with 10 positions matching TRBD2. CDR3 loop: CASSRLAGSIKGDNEQFF. CDR3 coding DNA: TGTGCCAGCAGCCGACTAGCGGGTTCCATTAAGGGGGACAATGAGCAGTTCTTC.